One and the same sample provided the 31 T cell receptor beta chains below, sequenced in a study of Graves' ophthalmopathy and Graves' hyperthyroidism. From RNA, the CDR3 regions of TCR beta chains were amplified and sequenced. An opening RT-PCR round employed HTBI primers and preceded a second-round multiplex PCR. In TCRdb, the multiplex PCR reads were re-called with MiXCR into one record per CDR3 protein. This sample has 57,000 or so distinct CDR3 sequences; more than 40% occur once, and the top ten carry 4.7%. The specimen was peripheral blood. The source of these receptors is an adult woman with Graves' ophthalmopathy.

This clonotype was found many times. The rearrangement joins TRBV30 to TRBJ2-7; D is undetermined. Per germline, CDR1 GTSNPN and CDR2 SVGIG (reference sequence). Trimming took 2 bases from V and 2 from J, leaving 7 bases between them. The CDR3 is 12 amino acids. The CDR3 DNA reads TGTGCCTGGAGTAGGAGAACCTACGAGCAGTACTTC. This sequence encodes CAWSRRTYEQYF.

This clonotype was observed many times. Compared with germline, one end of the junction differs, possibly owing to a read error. CDR3: CSAKLAGGPNEQSF. CDR3 nucleotide sequence: TGCAGTGCCAAACTAGCGGGAGGGCCAAATGAGCAGTCCTTC. The rearrangement links TRBV20-1 to TRBJ2-1; 13 positions agree with TRBD2. Germline V gene sequence: CDR1 DFQATT, CDR2 SNEGSKA (reference sequence). The CDR3 contains 14 residues.

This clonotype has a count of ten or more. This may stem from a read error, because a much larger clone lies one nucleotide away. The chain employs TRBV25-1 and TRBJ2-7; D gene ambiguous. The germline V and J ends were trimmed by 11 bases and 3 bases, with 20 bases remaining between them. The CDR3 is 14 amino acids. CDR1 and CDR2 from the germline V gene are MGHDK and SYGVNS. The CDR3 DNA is TGTGCCGCCTGCGCGGAGCACCCCCTCTACGAGCAGTACTTC. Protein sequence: CAACAEHPLYEQYF.

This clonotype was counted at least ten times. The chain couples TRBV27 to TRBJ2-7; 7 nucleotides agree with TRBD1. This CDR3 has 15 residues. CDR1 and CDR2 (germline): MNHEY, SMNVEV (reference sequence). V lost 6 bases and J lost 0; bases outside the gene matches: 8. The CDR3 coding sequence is TGTGCCAGCAGCTACACAGGGGAGCCCTCCTACGAGCAGTACTTC. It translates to CASSYTGEPSYEQYF.

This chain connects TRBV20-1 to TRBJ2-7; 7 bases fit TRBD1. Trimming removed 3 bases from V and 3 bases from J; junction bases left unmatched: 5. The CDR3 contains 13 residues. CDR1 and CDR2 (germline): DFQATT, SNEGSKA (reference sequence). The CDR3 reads CSASRTGDYEQYF. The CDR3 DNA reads TGCAGTGCTAGTCGTACAGGGGACTACGAGCAGTACTTC.

Written as DNA, the CDR3 is TGCAGCGTTGAATCTGGGGTTGCCACTGAAGCTTTCTTT. Protein product: CSVESGVATEAFF. The chain combines TRBV29-1 with TRBJ1-1; no firm D call. V shed 2 bases and J shed 4 bases, with 11 bases lying between them. Germline CDR1 is SQVTM and CDR2 is ANQGSEA. The CDR3 sequence is 13 residues long.

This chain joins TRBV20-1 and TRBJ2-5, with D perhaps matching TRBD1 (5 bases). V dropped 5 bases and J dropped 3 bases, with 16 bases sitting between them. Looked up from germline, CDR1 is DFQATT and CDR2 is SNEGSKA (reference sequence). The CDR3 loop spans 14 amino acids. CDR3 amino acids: CSAQGSSGKETQYF. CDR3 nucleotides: TGCAGTGCTCAGGGCAGCTCTGGAAAAGAGACCCAGTACTTC.

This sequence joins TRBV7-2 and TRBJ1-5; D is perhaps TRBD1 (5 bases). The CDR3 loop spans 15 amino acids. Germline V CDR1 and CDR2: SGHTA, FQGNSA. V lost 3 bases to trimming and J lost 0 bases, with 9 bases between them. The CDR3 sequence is CASSFWTHSNQPQHF. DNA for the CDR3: TGTGCCAGCAGCTTCTGGACACATAGCAATCAGCCCCAGCATTTT.

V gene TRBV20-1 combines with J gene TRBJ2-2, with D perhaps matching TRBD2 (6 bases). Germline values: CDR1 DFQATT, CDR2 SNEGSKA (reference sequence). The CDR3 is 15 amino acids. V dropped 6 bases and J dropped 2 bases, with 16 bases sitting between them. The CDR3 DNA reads TGCAGTGCGCCCCAGGGACTCCTTAACACCGGGGAGCTGTTTTTT. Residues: CSAPQGLLNTGELFF.

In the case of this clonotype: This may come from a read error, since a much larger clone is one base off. CDR3 in DNA: TGTGCCAGCAGTCAACCGGGACAGAGCGCCTACGAGCAGTACTTC. Translation gives CASSQPGQSAYEQYF. The rearrangement joins TRBV6-5 to TRBJ2-7, with TRBD1 identical over 7 bases. The CDR3 spans 15 residues. Per the germline V gene, CDR1 is MNHEY and CDR2 is SVGAGI. With V trimmed by 5 bases and J by 2 bases, 9 bases remained unmatched.

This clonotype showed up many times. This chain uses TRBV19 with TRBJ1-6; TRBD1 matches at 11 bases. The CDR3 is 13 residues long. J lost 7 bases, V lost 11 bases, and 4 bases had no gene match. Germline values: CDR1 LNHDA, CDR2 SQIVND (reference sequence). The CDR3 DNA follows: TGTGCCTGCCGGGACAGGGGGAATTCACCCCTCCACTTT. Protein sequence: CACRDRGNSPLHF.

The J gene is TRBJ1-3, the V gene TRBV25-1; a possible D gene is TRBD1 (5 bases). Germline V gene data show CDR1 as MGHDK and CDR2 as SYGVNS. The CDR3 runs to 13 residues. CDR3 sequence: CASRRAAGNTIYF. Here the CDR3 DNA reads TGTGCTAGTCGCAGGGCGGCTGGAAACACCATATATTTT.

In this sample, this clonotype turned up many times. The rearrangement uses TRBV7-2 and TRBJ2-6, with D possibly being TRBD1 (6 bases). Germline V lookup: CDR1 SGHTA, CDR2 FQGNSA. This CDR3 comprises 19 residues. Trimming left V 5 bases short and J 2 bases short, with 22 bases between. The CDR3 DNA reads TGTGCCAGCAGCCCGCGTGGTTGGCTGGGGGCAGCTGGGGCCAACGTCCTGACTTTC. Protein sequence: CASSPRGWLGAAGANVLTF.

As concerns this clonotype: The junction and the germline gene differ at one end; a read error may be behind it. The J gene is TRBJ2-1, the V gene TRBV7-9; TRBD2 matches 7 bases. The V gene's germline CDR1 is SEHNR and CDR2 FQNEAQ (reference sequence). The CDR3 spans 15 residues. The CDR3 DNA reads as TGTGCCAGCAGCTCCTTAGCGGGTCCCCTAAATGAGCAGCGCTTC. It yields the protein CASSSLAGPLNEQRF.

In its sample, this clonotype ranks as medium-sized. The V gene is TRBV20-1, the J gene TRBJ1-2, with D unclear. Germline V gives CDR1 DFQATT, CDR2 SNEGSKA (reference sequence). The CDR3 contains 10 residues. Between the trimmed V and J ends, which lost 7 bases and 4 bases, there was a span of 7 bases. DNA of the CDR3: TGCAGTGTTAAGTCCTATGGCTACACCTTC. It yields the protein CSVKSYGYTF.

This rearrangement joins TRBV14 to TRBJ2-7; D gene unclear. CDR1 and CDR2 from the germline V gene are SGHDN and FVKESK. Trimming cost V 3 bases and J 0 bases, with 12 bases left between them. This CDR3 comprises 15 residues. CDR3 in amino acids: CASSHLDSRSYEQYF. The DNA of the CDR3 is TGTGCCAGCAGCCACCTTGACTCACGCTCCTACGAGCAGTACTTC.

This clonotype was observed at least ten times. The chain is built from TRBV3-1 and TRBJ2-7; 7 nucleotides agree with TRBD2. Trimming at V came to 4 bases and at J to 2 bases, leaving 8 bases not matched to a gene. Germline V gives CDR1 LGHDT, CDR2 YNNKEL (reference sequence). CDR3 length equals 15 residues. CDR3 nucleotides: TGTGCCAGCAGCCTTGGACTAGAGGGCCCCTACGAGCAGTACTTC. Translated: CASSLGLEGPYEQYF.

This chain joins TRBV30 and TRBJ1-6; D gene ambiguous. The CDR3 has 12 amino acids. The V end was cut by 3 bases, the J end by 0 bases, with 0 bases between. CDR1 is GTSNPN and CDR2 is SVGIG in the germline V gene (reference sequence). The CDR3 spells CAWSSYNSPLHF. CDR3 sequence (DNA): TGTGCCTGGAGCTCCTATAATTCACCCCTCCACTTT.

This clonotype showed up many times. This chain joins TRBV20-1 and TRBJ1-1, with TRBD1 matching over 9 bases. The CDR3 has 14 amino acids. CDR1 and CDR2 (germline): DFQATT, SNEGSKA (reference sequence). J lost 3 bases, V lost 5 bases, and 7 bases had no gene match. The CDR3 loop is CSAHRDRVDTEAFF. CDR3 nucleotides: TGCAGTGCTCATCGGGACAGGGTGGACACTGAAGCTTTCTTT.

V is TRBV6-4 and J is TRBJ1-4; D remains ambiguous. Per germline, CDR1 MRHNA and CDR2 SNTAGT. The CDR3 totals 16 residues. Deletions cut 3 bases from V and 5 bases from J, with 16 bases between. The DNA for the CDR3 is TGTGCCAGCAGTGAAGTAGCGGGAGAGTACAATGAAAAACTGTTTTTT. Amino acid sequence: CASSEVAGEYNEKLFF.

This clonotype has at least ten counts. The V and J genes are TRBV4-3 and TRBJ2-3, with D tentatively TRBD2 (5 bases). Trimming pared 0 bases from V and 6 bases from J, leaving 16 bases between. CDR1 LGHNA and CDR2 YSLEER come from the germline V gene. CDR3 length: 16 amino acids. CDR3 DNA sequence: TGCGCCAGCAGCCAAGAGGTGACTACGACGGCGGATACGCAGTATTTT. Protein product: CASSQEVTTTADTQYF.

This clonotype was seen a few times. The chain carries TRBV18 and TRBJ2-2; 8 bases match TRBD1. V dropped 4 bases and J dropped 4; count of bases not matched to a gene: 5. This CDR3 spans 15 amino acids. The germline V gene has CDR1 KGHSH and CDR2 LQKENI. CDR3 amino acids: CASSRDRGSTGELFF. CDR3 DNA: TGTGCCAGCTCACGTGACAGGGGTAGCACCGGGGAGCTGTTTTTT.

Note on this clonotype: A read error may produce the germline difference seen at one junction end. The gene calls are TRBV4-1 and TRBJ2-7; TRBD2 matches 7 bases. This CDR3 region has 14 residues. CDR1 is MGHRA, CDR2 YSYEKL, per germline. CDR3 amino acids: CASSQELGRGEQYF. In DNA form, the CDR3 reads TGTGCCAGCAGCCAAGAATTAGGGAGGGGAGAGCAGTACTTC.

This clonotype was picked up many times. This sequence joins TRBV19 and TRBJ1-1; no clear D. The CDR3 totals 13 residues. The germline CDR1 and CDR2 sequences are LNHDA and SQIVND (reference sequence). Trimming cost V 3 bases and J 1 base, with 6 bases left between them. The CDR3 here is CASSITRNTEAFF. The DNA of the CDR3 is TGTGCCAGTAGTATTACCAGGAACACTGAAGCTTTCTTT.

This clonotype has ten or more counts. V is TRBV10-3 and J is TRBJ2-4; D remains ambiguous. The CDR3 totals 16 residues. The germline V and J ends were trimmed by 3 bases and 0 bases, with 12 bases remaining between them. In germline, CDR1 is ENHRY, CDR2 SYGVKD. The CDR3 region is CAISDRSRPAKNIQYF. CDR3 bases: TGTGCCATCAGTGATCGGTCCCGCCCAGCCAAAAACATTCAGTACTTC.

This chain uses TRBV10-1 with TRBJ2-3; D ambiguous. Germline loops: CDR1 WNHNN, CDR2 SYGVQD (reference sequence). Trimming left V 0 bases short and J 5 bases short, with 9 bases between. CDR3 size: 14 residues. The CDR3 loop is CASSESTTGDTQYF. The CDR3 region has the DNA TGCGCCAGCAGTGAGTCGACCACGGGAGATACGCAGTATTTT.

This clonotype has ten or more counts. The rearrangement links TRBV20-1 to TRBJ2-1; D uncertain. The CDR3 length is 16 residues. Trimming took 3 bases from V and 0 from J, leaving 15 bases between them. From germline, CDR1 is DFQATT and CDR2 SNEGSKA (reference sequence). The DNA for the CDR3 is TGCAGTGCTAGCTCCGGCCAAGCGAGCTCCTACAATGAGCAGTTCTTC. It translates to CSASSGQASSYNEQFF.

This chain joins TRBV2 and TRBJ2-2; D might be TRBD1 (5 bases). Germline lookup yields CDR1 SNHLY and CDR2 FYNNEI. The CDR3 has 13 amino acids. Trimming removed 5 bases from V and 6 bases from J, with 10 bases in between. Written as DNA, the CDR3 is TGTGCCAGCAGTTCCGGACATGCCGGGGAGCTGTTTTTT. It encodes CASSSGHAGELFF.

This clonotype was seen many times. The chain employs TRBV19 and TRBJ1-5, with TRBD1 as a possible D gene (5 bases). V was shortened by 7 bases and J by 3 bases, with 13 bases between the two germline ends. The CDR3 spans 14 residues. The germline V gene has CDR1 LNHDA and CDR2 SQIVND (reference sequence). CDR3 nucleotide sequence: TGTGCCAGTACCCCCTTGGGGGACAATCAGCCCCAGCATTTT. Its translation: CASTPLGDNQPQHF.

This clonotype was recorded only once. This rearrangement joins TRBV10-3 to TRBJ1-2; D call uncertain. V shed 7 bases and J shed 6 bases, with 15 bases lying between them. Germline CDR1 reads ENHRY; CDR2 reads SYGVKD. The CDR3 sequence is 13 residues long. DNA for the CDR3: TGTGCCATCAAATTGGGCAACTCCCATGGCTACACCTTC. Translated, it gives CAIKLGNSHGYTF.

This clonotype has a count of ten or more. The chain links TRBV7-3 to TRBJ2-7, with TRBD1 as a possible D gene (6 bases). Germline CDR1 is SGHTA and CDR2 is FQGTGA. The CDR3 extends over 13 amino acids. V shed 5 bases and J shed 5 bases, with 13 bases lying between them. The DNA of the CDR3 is TGTGCCAGCAGCCCCTACAGGGACGACGAGCAGTACTTC. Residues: CASSPYRDDEQYF. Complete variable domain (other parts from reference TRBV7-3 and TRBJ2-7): GAGVSQTPSNKVTEKGKYVELRCDPISGHTALYWYRQSLGQGPEFLIYFQGTGAADDSGLPNDRFFAVRPEGSVSTLKIQRTERGDSAVYLCASSPYRDDEQYFGPGTRLTVT.